A single sample gave rise to the 9 T cell receptor beta chains below, sequenced in a study of persistence of HIV-infected CD4 T cells. Stimulation used approximately 9.5 ug/mL lysate from CMV-infected fibroblasts. Sorted nonresponding memory CD4+ T cells were CD40L-negative, CD69-negative, CD45RO-high. What these receptors recognize is not known. The libraries were made with immunoSEQ version 4 in survey mode. Method: immunoSEQ multiplex PCR; TCRdb's copy keeps in-frame clones and lacks some. The sample records 50,000 or so clones, around 80% being singletons. Specimen: CD4+ T cells sorted from PBMCs after roughly 18-hour stimulation, collected from a patient who received antiretroviral therapy. The receptors derive from an adult man with HIV who was CMV-seropositive.

This clone has more than one count but fewer than ten. This rearrangement joins TRBV27 to TRBJ2-5, with D possibly being TRBD1 or TRBD2 (5 bases each). CDR3 length equals 15 residues. V was trimmed by 5 bases and J by 1 base, leaving 14 bases between them. The V gene's germline CDR1 is MNHEY and CDR2 SMNVEV (reference sequence). The CDR3 reads CASSPSWGTQETQYF. For the CDR3, the DNA is TGTGCCAGCAGTCCTTCCTGGGGGACCCAAGAGACCCAGTACTTC.

The chain uses TRBV7-2 and TRBJ2-7; 7 nucleotides match TRBD1. V dropped 0 bases and J dropped 9; count of bases not matched to a gene: 8. Germline CDR1 and CDR2: SGHTA and FQGNSA. This CDR3 has 14 amino acids. The CDR3 DNA follows: TGTGCCAGCAGCTTAGCCCCAGAGGGGGCCGGGCAGTACTTC. Amino acid sequence: CASSLAPEGAGQYF.

In this sample, this clone turned up once. V and J are TRBV3-1 (or the pseudogene TRBV3-2) and TRBJ2-5; D is unresolved. This CDR3 has 13 residues. The germline gives CDR1 LGHDT, CDR2 YNNKEL (reference sequence). With 2 bases removed from V and 6 bases from J, the gap between germline ends came to 10 bases. DNA for the CDR3: TGTGCCAGCAGCCAAACATCCCCCAAGACCCAGTACTTC. As protein: CASSQTSPKTQYF.

J is TRBJ1-2 and V is TRBV7-2, with D maybe TRBD1 (5 bases). This CDR3 is 15 amino acids long. V gave up 1 base and J gave up 4 bases, with 13 bases separating them. The V gene's germline CDR1 is SGHTA and CDR2 FQGNSA. In nucleotides, the CDR3 is TGTGCCAGCAGCTTAGGACAGCACTCAGTCTATGGCTACACCTTC. Protein sequence: CASSLGQHSVYGYTF. The full variable domain, with the rest looked up from reference TRBV7-2 and TRBJ1-2, is GAGVSQSPSNKVTEKGKDVELRCDPISGHTALYWYRQSLGQGLEFLIYFQGNSAPDKSGLPSDRFSAERTGGSVSTLTIQRTQQEDSAVYLCASSLGQHSVYGYTFGSGTRLTVV.

This clone has just one count. The J gene is TRBJ1-5, the V gene TRBV2; no reliable D call. Germline values: CDR1 SNHLY, CDR2 FYNNEI. V lost 4 bases to trimming and J lost 11 bases, with 9 bases between them. The CDR3 spans 11 residues. For the CDR3, the DNA is TGTGCCAGCAGTGCGAGGGAAGCCCAGCATTTT. It codes for CASSAREAQHF.

This clone is medium-sized within its sample. V is TRBV5-1 and J is TRBJ1-2; 12 bases map to TRBD1. The CDR3 spans 15 residues. With V trimmed by 4 bases and J by 4 bases, 5 bases remained unmatched. Germline CDR1 reads SGHRS; CDR2 reads YFSETQ. This CDR3 is CASSAGTGGAYGYTF. In DNA, the CDR3 is TGCGCCAGCAGCGCCGGGACAGGGGGCGCCTATGGCTACACCTTC.

The chain links TRBV12-3 or TRBV12-4 to TRBJ2-2; D call uncertain. The CDR3 extends over 13 amino acids. V lost 11 bases and J 0 bases, leaving 10 bases between the germline ends. The CDR3: CAGEIANTGELFF. The CDR3 DNA reads TGTGCCGGAGAAATCGCGAACACCGGGGAGCTGTTTTTT.

In nucleotides, the CDR3 is TGTGCCAGCTCACCACAGAAACAGGCCCCCTATGGCTACACCTTC. As protein: CASSPQKQAPYGYTF. The gene calls are TRBV18 and TRBJ1-2, with D tentatively TRBD1 (5 bases). The germline CDR1 and CDR2 sequences are KGHSH and LQKENI. Trimming shortened V by 1 base and J by 4 bases, and 13 bases separated the two germline ends. CDR3 length equals 15 residues.

In this sample, this clone turned up a few times. This sequence joins TRBV19 and TRBJ2-1, with 10 bases identical to TRBD2. V gave up 2 bases and J gave up 8 bases; unmatched junction bases: 6. The CDR3 length is 15 residues. Germline V gene sequence: CDR1 LNHDA, CDR2 SQIVND (reference sequence). The CDR3 DNA reads as TGTGCCAGTAGTATATTTAGCGGGAGGTCGGATGAGCAGTTCTTC. This translates into CASSIFSGRSDEQFF.